The 19 T cell receptor beta chains reported below all come from one sample, sequenced in a study of blood T cell repertoires in COVID-19. TCRdb keeps only in-frame clones here, not all; method: immunoSEQ multiplex PCR. The table has some 54,000 clones, around 82% seen once. Material: peripheral blood. Every receptor here comes from a woman of 80 years or more with COVID-19, enrolled during active disease.

Details on this clone: Just one base apart from a much larger clone, this may be a read error. The chain combines TRBV7-9 with TRBJ1-2, with D tentatively TRBD1 (6 bases). The CDR3 consists of 15 residues. The germline gives CDR1 SEHNR, CDR2 FQNEAQ (reference sequence). In DNA, the CDR3 is TGTGCCAGCAGCTTAGGCGGTGCAGGGGACTATGACTACACCTTC. Protein: CASSLGGAGDYDYTF.

This clone was seen at least ten times. This sequence joins TRBV30 and TRBJ1-5; TRBD1 agrees at 7 bases. V trimming: 4 bases; J trimming: 4 bases; junction bases outside the gene matches: 4. The CDR3 covers 13 residues. Germline CDR1 reads GTSNPN; CDR2 reads SVGIG (reference sequence). This CDR3 reads CAWNRGQNQPQHF. The CDR3, as DNA: TGTGCCTGGAATAGGGGACAGAATCAGCCCCAGCATTTT.

J is TRBJ2-1 and V is TRBV2; D might be TRBD2 (6 bases). The V gene lost 5 bases and the J gene lost 7 bases, with 18 bases spanning the gap. Germline CDR1 and CDR2: SNHLY and FYNNEI. The CDR3 is 15 residues long. The chain's CDR3 is CASSPRGSTSNEQFF. Written as DNA, the CDR3 is TGTGCCAGCAGTCCCCGGGGGTCGACATCGAATGAGCAGTTCTTC.

The chain recombines TRBV3-1 (or the pseudogene TRBV3-2) with TRBJ2-4; D is possibly TRBD2 (7 bases). Deletions cut 0 bases from V and 8 bases from J, with 23 bases between. Germline lookup yields CDR1 LGHDT and CDR2 YNNKEL (reference sequence). The CDR3 consists of 18 residues. The CDR3 sequence: CASSQDRGEGLFRDIQYF. In nucleotides, the CDR3 is TGTGCCAGCAGCCAAGATAGGGGGGAGGGGCTATTTCGTGACATTCAGTACTTC.

J is TRBJ1-1 and V is TRBV27; 8 bases agree with TRBD1. Germline V lookup: CDR1 MNHEY, CDR2 SMNVEV (reference sequence). V gave up 5 bases and J gave up 4 bases; unmatched junction bases: 6. The CDR3 covers 14 residues. CDR3: CASSKQGEGTEAFF. Written as DNA, the CDR3 is TGTGCCAGCAGTAAACAGGGGGAGGGCACTGAAGCTTTCTTT.

The chain combines TRBV19 with TRBJ2-7, with TRBD2 matching 8 bases. The germline V gene has CDR1 LNHDA and CDR2 SQIVND (reference sequence). J was trimmed by 1 base and V by 0 bases; bases with no gene match: 2. This CDR3 comprises 15 residues. The CDR3 nucleotides read TGTGCCAGTAGTATAGAACGGGAGGGATCCTACGAGCAGTACTTC. Translating it yields CASSIEREGSYEQYF.

The chain has TRBV28 and TRBJ2-7, with D possibly matching TRBD1 (6 bases). The CDR3 is made up of 15 amino acids. The V and J ends lost 3 bases and 4 bases respectively, with 16 bases between them. Germline lookup yields CDR1 MDHEN and CDR2 SYDVKM. The DNA of the CDR3 is TGTGCCAGCAGTTTCCAGGGGTCCAGCGTGTACGAGCAGTACTTC. Translated, it gives CASSFQGSSVYEQYF.

The gene calls are TRBV7-8 and TRBJ1-3, with D hard to call. Trimming took off 2 bases at V and 2 bases at J, with 7 bases between the two ends. Per germline, CDR1 SGHVS and CDR2 FQNEAQ. The CDR3 has 14 residues. This CDR3 is CASSLWQAGNTIYF. The CDR3 region has the DNA TGTGCCAGCAGCTTATGGCAGGCTGGAAACACCATATATTTT. The full variable domain, its missing parts supplied by reference TRBV7-8 and TRBJ1-3, is GAGVSQSPRYKVAKRGQDVALRCDPISGHVSLFWYQQALGQGPEFLTYFQNEAQLDKSGLPSDRFFAERPEGSVSTLKIQRTQQEDSAVYLCASSLWQAGNTIYFGEGSWLTVV.

The chain links TRBV5-1 to TRBJ1-1; TRBD1 agrees at 7 bases. The CDR3 covers 14 residues. Germline trimming cut 4 bases from V and 6 bases from J; bases unmatched to any gene: 9. Germline V gives CDR1 SGHRS, CDR2 YFSETQ. CDR3 protein: CASSPQGGGAEAFF. Written as DNA, the CDR3 is TGCGCCAGCAGCCCCCAGGGGGGCGGCGCTGAAGCTTTCTTT.

This chain uses TRBV28 with TRBJ2-4, with TRBD2 matching 8 bases. The CDR3 has 15 residues. Germline CDR1 MDHEN, CDR2 SYDVKM. V trimming: 8 bases; J trimming: 1 base; junction bases outside the gene matches: 7. CDR3: CASLAGPWAKNIQYF. The CDR3 region has the DNA TGTGCCAGCCTAGCGGGCCCCTGGGCCAAAAACATTCAGTACTTC.

The V gene is TRBV15, the J gene TRBJ1-4; D unresolved. The CDR3 consists of 15 residues. V lost 9 bases, J lost 2 bases, and 16 bases lay in between. CDR1 and CDR2 (germline): LNHNV, YYDKDF (reference sequence). CDR3: CATQREFFTNEKLFF. The CDR3 DNA reads TGTGCCACTCAGCGAGAGTTTTTTACTAATGAAAAACTGTTTTTT.

The V and J genes are TRBV10-3 and TRBJ2-3; 9 bases map to TRBD1. Per germline, CDR1 ENHRY and CDR2 SYGVKD. CDR3 length: 14 amino acids. V was clipped by 6 bases and J by 4 bases; unmatched bases: 5. CDR3 protein: CAIRRDRDSDTQYF. CDR3 coding DNA: TGTGCCATCAGGAGGGACAGGGACTCAGATACGCAGTATTTT.

This sequence joins TRBV5-5 and TRBJ2-2, with D possibly being TRBD1 (6 bases). The length of the CDR3 is 17 residues. CDR1 SGHKS and CDR2 YYEKEE come from the germline V gene (reference sequence). Trimming removed 2 bases at V and 6 bases at J, with 20 bases between. The CDR3 sequence: CASSLTGQLRVAGELFF. For the CDR3, the DNA is TGTGCCAGCAGCTTAACCGGACAGTTGCGTGTGGCCGGGGAGCTGTTTTTT.

This chain links TRBV5-5 with TRBJ1-5, with D possibly matching TRBD1 (6 bases). CDR1 is SGHKS and CDR2 is YYEKEE in the germline V gene (reference sequence). The CDR3 has 15 residues. Trimming removed 4 bases at V and 0 bases at J, with 11 bases between. This chain's CDR3 is CASSRDTYSNQPQHF. The CDR3 DNA reads as TGTGCCAGCAGCCGGGACACATATAGCAATCAGCCCCAGCATTTT. The whole variable domain, remainder taken from reference TRBV5-5 and TRBJ1-5, is DAGVTQSPTHLIKTRGQQVTLRCSPISGHKSVSWYQQVLGQGPQFIFQYYEKEERGRGNFPDRFSARQFPNYSSELNVNALLLGDSALYLCASSRDTYSNQPQHFGDGTRLSIL.

This chain uses TRBV5-1 with TRBJ2-3; 10 bases are shared with TRBD2. The CDR3 runs 16 residues. The trim removed 4 bases at V and 3 bases at J, leaving 8 bases unmatched. Germline CDR1 is SGHRS and CDR2 is YFSETQ. CDR3 residues: CASSLGRSGGTDTQYF. The CDR3 region has the DNA TGCGCCAGCAGCCTGGGTCGTAGCGGGGGGACAGATACGCAGTATTTT.

A single count supports this clone. V gene TRBV27 combines with J gene TRBJ2-7; the D is unclear. Germline V gives CDR1 MNHEY, CDR2 SMNVEV (reference sequence). This CDR3 has 13 residues. Trimming removed 3 bases at V and 5 bases at J, with 11 bases between. CDR3 residues: CASSFGRIDEQYF. CDR3 coding DNA: TGTGCCAGCAGTTTTGGCAGGATCGACGAGCAGTACTTC.

The CDR3, as DNA: TGTGCCAGCAGTTCCAGGGATGGCTACGGAGCACCCCTCCACTTT. Amino acids: CASSSRDGYGAPLHF. The chain joins TRBV27 to TRBJ1-6; D may be TRBD1 (5 bases). Germline V gene data show CDR1 as MNHEY and CDR2 as SMNVEV (reference sequence). The CDR3 sequence is 15 residues long. The ends were cut back, 4 bases at V and 11 bases at J, with 18 bases in the middle.

This clone was found once. V usage is TRBV5-4 and J usage is TRBJ1-2, with TRBD1 matching over 10 bases. Germline V CDR1 and CDR2: SGHNT, YYREEE (reference sequence). CDR3 length: 15 amino acids. The trim removed 6 bases at V and 4 bases at J, leaving 9 bases unmatched. In DNA form, the CDR3 reads TGTGCCAGCACTCCGGAGGGGACAGGGGTCTATGGCTACACCTTC. This gives the protein CASTPEGTGVYGYTF.

The CDR3 spells CASSFRRTASTDTQYF. For the CDR3, the DNA is TGTGCCAGCAGCTTCAGGAGGACAGCTAGCACAGATACGCAGTATTTT. The rearrangement links TRBV5-6 to TRBJ2-3, with a tentative D call TRBD1 (6 bases). This CDR3 has 16 amino acids. Germline V CDR1 and CDR2: SGHDT, YYEEEE. Trimming removed 2 bases at V and 0 bases at J, with 13 bases between.